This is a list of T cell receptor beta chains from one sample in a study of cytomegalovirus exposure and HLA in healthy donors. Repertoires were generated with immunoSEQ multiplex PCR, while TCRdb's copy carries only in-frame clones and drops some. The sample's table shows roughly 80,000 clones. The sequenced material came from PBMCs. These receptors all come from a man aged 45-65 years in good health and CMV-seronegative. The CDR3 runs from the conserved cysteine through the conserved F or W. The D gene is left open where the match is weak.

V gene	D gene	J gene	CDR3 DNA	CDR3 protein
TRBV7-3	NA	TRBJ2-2	TGTGCCAGCAGCTTAAGGGCAGGGAACACCGGGGAGCTGTTTTTT	CASSLRAGNTGELFF
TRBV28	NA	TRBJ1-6	TGTGCCAGCACTCTCTACGCCGGCACAGATTATAATTCACCCCTCCACTTT	CASTLYAGTDYNSPLHF
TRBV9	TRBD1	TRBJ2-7	TGTGCCAGCAGCCCGGGACAGGGATACGAGCAGTACTTC	CASSPGQGYEQYF
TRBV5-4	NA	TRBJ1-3	TGTGCCAGCAGCTCACGAGGGAATATCAGGGAGGAAAGAAACACCATATATTTT	CASSSRGNIREERNTIYF
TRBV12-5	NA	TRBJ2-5	TGTGCTAGTGGTTTGGGGCAGACCCAGTACTTC	CASGLGQTQYF
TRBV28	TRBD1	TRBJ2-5	TGTGCCAGCAGTTTTACAGGGGCGGAGGAGACCCAGTACTTC	CASSFTGAEETQYF
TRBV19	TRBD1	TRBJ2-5	TGTGCCAGCCGTGGGACAGCACAAGAGACCCAGTACTTC	CASRGTAQETQYF
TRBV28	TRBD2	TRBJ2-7	TGTGCCAGCAGGCCGGCTAGCGGGGGGGGGCTATCCTACGAGCAGTACTTC	CASRPASGGGLSYEQYF
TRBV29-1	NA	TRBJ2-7	TGCAGCGTTGTGGCGGGGCAACACTACGAGCAGTACTTC	CSVVAGQHYEQYF
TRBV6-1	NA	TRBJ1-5	TGTGCCAGCAGTGAAGCTAGCGTTAGCAATCAGCCCCAGCATTTT	CASSEASVSNQPQHF
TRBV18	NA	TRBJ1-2	TGTGCCAGCTCACTAACGAATGGGGGGTATGGCTACACCTTC	CASSLTNGGYGYTF
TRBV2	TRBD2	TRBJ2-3	TGTGCCAGCAAACCCGGGACTAGCGGAAACACAGATACGCAGTATTTT	CASKPGTSGNTDTQYF
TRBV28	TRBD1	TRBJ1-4	TGTGCCACCCGAGGGAGGGCGATTCGGACAGGGAATGAAAAACTGTTTTTT	CATRGRAIRTGNEKLFF
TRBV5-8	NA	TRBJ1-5	TGTGCCAGCAGCTTGTCGCGCTTAAGGGGTAGCAATCAGCCCCAGCATTTT	CASSLSRLRGSNQPQHF
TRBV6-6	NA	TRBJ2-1	TGTGCCAGCAGTTACTCAGGAGGGAGCAATGAGCAGTTCTTC	CASSYSGGSNEQFF
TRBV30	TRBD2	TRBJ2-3	TGTGCCTGGGGGGCTTCCGGGACTAGCGGCACAGATACGCAGTATTTT	CAWGASGTSGTDTQYF
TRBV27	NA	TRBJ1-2	TGTGCCAGCAGTTTGTTGGGGAGAGAGGCCTATGGCTACACCTTC	CASSLLGREAYGYTF
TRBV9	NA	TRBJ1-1	TGTGCCAGCAGCCATGAAGGGGTGAGGTCGAACACTGAAGCTTTCTTT	CASSHEGVRSNTEAFF
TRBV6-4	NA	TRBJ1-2	TGTGCCAGCAGTGGAGGACAACCCTATGGCTACACCTTC	CASSGGQPYGYTF
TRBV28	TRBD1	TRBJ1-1	TGTGCCAGCCTGAATGGACAGGGGAACACTGAAGCTTTCTTT	CASLNGQGNTEAFF
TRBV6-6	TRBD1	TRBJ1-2	TGTGCCAGCAGAAATTCCGGGACAGGCAACTATGGCTACACCTTC	CASRNSGTGNYGYTF
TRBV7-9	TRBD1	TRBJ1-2	TGTGCCAGCACCCCGACCCCGGGACAGCCTTCTAACTATGGCTACACCTTC	CASTPTPGQPSNYGYTF
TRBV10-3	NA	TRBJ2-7	TGTGCCATCAGTGGCAAGGGAGACACAAGTTACGAGCAGTACTTC	CAISGKGDTSYEQYF
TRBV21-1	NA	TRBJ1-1	TGTGCCAGCAGCGAAAAGGGGGATCCGGACGGGACAGGCCCTGAAGCTTTCTTT	CASSEKGDPDGTGPEAFF
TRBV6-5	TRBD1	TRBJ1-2	TGTGCCAGCAGAAATTCCGGGACAGGCAACTATGGCTACACCTTC	CASRNSGTGNYGYTF
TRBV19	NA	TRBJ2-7	TGTGCCAGTAGTATAGGACAGAGTTCTACCTACGAGCAGTACTTC	CASSIGQSSTYEQYF
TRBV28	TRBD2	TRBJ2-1	TGTGCCAGCAGTCCCGCAGACAGCGGGGGGGGCAATGAGCAGTTCTTC	CASSPADSGGGNEQFF
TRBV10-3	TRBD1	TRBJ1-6	TGTGCCATCAGTGGGGACAGAGTTAATTCACCCCTCCACTTT	CAISGDRVNSPLHF
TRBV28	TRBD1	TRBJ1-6	TGTGCCAGCATTGACAGGGGAGATTCACCCCTCCACTTT	CASIDRGDSPLHF
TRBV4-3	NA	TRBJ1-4	TGCGCCAGCAGCCAGTTTGGTCAGGGGATCGCAAAACTGTTTTTT	CASSQFGQGIAKLFF
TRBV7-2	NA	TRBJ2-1	TGTGCCAGCAGCTTACTAGCGCGGAGGAATGAGCAGTTCTTC	CASSLLARRNEQFF
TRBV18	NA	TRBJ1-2	TGTGCCAGCTCACCTCAAAGTCAAGGGGTTAACTATGGCTACACCTTC	CASSPQSQGVNYGYTF
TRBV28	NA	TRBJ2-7	TGTGCCAGCACCCCGGACCCGGCGGGCTACGAGCAGTACTTC	CASTPDPAGYEQYF
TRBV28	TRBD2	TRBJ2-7	TGTGCCAGCAGTTCCGGGACTACCTACGAGCAGTACTTC	CASSSGTTYEQYF
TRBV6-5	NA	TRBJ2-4	TGTGCCAGCAGTTACGGGTCGGAAGGGGGTCCGATTCAGTACTTC	CASSYGSEGGPIQYF
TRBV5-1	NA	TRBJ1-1	TGCGCCAGCAGCTTGTCCCCAGGGTTGACTGAAGCTTTCTTT	CASSLSPGLTEAFF
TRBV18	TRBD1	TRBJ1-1	TGTGCCAGCTCACCATGGGACAGCGGGTTGAACACTGAAGCTTTCTTT	CASSPWDSGLNTEAFF
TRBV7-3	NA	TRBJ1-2	TGTGCCAGCAGCCTTACGGTCGGGGGAACGAACTATGGCTACACCTTC	CASSLTVGGTNYGYTF
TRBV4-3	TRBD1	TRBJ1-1	TGCGCCAGCAGCCAAGAAGACAGGGTCGCTGAAGCTTTCTTT	CASSQEDRVAEAFF
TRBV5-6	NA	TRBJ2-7	TGTGCCAGCAGCTTGGTAGCTGAGACCTACGAGCAGTACTTC	CASSLVAETYEQYF
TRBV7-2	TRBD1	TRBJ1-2	TGTGCCAGCAGCCACGGGACAGGGGTCTATGGCTACACCTTC	CASSHGTGVYGYTF
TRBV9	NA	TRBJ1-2	TGTGCCAGCAGCGTAGGTCGGGGGGATCGGGGCTATGGCTACACCTTC	CASSVGRGDRGYGYTF
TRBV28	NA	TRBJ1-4	TGTGCCAGCAGTCCAGGAATTAGAGAAAAACTGTTTTTT	CASSPGIREKLFF
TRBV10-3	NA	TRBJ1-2	TGTGCCATCAGTGAGGGCGGCACCTATGGCTACACCTTC	CAISEGGTYGYTF
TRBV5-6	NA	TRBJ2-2	TGTGCCAGCAGCTTTATAGATGCCGGGGAGCTGTTTTTT	CASSFIDAGELFF
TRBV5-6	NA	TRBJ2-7	TGTGCCAGCAGCCTGGGGGCCGGCTACGAGCAGTACTTC	CASSLGAGYEQYF
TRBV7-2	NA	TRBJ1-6	TGTGCCAGCAGCTTGAACTTGTGGTCACCCCTCCACTTT	CASSLNLWSPLHF
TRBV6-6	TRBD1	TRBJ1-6	TGTGCCAGCAGGCAGGGACAGGATGATTCACCCCTCCACTTT	CASRQGQDDSPLHF
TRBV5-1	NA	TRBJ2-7	TGCGCCAGCAGCTTACAGGGTTACGAGCAGTACTTC	CASSLQGYEQYF